This T cell receptor beta chain was retrieved from a study of cytomegalovirus exposure and HLA in healthy donors. Primers: 60 Vbeta forward and 13 Jbeta reverse. Only in-frame clones appear in the TCRdb table, and some are missing; sequencing was by immunoSEQ multiplex PCR. This sample has more than 100,000 clones, with over 70% found just once. Broader study findings: TCR beta sequences numbering 15,000 to 20,000 were associated with HLA alleles at 0.05 false discovery rate in a later analysis.

A remark on this clone: Its antigen is as yet unknown.

Sequencing was carried out using PBMCs. The receptor was isolated from a woman aged 40 to 50 in good health and CMV-seronegative.

The chain's CDR3 is CASRREGQVYYEQYF. Written as DNA, the CDR3 is TGTGCCAGCAGAAGGGAGGGACAGGTCTATTACGAGCAGTACTTC. V gene TRBV6-5 combines with J gene TRBJ2-7; possibly TRBD1 for D (8 bases). The CDR3 loop spans 15 amino acids. Germline V gives CDR1 MNHEY, CDR2 SVGAGI. Trimming took 6 bases from V and 4 from J, leaving 19 bases between them.